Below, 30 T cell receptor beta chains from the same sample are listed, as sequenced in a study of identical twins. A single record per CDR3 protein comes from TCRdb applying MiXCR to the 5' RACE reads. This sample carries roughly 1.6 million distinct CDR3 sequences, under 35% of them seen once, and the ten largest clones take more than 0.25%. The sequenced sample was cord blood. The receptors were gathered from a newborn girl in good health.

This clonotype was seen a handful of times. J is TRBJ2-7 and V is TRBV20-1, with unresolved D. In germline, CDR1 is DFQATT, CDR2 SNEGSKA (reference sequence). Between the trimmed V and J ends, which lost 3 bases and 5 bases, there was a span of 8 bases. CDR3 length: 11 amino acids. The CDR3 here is CSARRPDEQYF. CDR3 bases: TGCAGTGCTAGGCGACCGGACGAGCAGTACTTC.

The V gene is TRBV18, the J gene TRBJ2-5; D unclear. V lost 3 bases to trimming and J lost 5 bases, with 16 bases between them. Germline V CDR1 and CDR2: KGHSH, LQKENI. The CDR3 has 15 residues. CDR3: CASSPLPSPTETQYF. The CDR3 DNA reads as TGTGCCAGCTCACCGCTGCCCTCACCAACGGAGACCCAGTACTTC.

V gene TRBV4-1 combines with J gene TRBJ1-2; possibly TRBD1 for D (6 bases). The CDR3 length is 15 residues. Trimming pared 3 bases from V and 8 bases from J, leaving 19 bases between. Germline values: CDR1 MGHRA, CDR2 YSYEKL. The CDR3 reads CASSHPRDTPLGYTF. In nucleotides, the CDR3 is TGCGCCAGCAGCCATCCCCGGGACACACCACTGGGCTACACCTTC.

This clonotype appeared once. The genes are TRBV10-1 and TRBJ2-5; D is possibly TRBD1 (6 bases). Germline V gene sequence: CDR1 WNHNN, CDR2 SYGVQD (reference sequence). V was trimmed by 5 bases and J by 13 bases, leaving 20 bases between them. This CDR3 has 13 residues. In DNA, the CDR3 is TGCGCCAGCAGTCCGCAGGGGAGCCACGAGCGGTACTTC. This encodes CASSPQGSHERYF.

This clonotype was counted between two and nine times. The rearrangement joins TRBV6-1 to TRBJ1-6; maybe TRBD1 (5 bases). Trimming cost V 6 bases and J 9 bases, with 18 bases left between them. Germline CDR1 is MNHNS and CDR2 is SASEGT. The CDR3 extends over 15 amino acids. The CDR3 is CASSSPGRGRSPLHF. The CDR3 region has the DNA TGTGCCAGCAGCTCCCCAGGGAGAGGACGTTCACCCCTCCACTTT.

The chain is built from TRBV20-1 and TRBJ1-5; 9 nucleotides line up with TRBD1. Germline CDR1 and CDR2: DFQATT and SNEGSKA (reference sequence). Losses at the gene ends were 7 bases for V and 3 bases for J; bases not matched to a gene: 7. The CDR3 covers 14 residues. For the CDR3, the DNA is TGCAGTGGAATACAGGGGGCATACAATCAGCCCCAGCATTTT. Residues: CSGIQGAYNQPQHF.

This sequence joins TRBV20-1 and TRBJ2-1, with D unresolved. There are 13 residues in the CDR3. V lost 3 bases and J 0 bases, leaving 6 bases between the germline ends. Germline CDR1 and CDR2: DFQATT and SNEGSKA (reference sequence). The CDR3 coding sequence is TGCAGTGCTAGTAGGCGCTCCTACAATGAGCAGTTCTTC. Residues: CSASRRSYNEQFF.

CDR3 loop: CSAILRGQGYEQYF. The DNA of the CDR3 is TGCAGTGCCATCCTCAGGGGGCAGGGCTACGAGCAGTACTTC. The chain employs TRBV20-1 and TRBJ2-5; 8 positions match TRBD1. The DNA end favors TRBJ2-7, so the J call may be wrong. The CDR3 length is 14 residues. Germline-derived CDR1 and CDR2 are DFQATT and SNEGSKA (reference sequence).

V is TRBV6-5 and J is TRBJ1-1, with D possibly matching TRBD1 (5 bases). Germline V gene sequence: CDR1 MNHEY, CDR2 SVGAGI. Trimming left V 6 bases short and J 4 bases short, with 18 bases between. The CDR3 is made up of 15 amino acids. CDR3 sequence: CASSPFLTDSTEAFF. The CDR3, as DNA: TGTGCCAGCAGCCCCTTCCTGACAGATTCCACTGAAGCTTTCTTT.

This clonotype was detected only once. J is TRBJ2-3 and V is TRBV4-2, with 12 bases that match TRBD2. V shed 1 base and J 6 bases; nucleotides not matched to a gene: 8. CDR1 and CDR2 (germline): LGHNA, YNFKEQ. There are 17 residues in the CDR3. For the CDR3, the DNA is TGTGCCAGCAGCCAAGGGGGCCTAGCGGGGGGGCGGGATACGCAGTATTTT. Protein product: CASSQGGLAGGRDTQYF.

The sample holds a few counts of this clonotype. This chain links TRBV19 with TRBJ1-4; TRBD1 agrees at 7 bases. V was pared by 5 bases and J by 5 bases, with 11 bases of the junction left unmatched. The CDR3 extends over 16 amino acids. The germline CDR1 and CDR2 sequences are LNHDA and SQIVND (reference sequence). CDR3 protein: CASSFTYRGYNEKLFF. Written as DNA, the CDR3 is TGTGCCAGTAGTTTCACTTACAGGGGCTACAATGAAAAACTGTTTTTT.

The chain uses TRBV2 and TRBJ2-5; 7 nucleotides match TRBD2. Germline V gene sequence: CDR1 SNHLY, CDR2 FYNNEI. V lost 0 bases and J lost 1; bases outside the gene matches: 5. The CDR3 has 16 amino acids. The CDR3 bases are TGTGCCAGCAGTGAAGCTTTAGCGGGTACCCAAGAGACCCAGTACTTC. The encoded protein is CASSEALAGTQETQYF.

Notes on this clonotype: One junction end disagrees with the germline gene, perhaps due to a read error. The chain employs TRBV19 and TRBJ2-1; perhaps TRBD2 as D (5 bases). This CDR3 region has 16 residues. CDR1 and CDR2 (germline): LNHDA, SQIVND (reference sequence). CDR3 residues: CASSIVLASSYIEQFF. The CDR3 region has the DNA TGTGCCAGTAGTATAGTCCTAGCTAGCTCCTACATTGAGCAGTTCTTC.

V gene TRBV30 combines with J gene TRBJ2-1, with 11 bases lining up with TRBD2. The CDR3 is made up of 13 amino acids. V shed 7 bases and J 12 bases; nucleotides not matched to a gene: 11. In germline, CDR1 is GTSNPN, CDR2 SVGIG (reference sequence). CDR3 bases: TGTGCCTACTATAGCGGGGGGGCCGAAGGGCAGTTCTTC. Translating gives CAYYSGGAEGQFF.

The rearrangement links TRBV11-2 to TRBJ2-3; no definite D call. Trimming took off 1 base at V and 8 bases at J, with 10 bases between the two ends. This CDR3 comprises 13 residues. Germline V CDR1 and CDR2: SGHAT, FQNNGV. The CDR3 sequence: CASSLVLEATQYF. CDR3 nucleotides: TGTGCCAGCAGCTTAGTCTTAGAGGCTACGCAGTATTTT.

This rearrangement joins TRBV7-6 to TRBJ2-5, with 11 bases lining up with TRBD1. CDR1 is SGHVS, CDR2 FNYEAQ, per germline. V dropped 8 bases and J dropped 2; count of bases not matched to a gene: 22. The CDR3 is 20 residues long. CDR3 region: CASGQGASNYAFLMQETQYF. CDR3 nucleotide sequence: TGTGCCAGCGGACAGGGGGCTTCTAATTATGCTTTTCTGATGCAAGAGACCCAGTACTTC.

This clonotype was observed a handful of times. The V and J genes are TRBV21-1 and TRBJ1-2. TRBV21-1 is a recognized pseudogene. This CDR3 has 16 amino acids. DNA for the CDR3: TGTGCCAGCAGCAAAGGAATAGGAACAGTTAACTATGGCTACACCTTC. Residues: CASSKGIGTVNYGYTF.

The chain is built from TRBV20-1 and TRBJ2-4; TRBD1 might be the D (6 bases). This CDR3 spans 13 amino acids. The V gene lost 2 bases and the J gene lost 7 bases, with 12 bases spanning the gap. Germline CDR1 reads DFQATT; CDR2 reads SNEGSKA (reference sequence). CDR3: CSARQGPRNIQYF. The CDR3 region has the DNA TGCAGTGCTAGACAGGGGCCCCGGAACATTCAGTACTTC.

As DNA, the CDR3 is TGTGCCAGCTACTCGGGACTTTACAATGAGCAGTTCTTC. This gives the protein CASYSGLYNEQFF. V is TRBV28 and J is TRBJ2-1, with D possibly TRBD2 on 6 matching bases. The germline gives CDR1 MDHEN, CDR2 SYDVKM. The CDR3 is 13 residues long. V was shortened by 8 bases and J by 4 bases, with 12 bases between the two germline ends.

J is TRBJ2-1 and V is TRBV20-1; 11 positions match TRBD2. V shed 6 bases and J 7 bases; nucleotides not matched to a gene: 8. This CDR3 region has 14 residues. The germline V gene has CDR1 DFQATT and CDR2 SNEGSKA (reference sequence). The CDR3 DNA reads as TGCAGTGCCTTAGGGACTAGCGGACTTAATGAGCAGTTCTTC. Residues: CSALGTSGLNEQFF.

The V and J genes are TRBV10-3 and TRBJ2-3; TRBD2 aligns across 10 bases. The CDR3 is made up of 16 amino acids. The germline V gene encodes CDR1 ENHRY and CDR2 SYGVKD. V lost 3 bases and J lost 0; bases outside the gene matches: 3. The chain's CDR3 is CAISDAGLASTDTQYF. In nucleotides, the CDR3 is TGTGCCATCAGTGATGCGGGACTAGCGAGCACAGATACGCAGTATTTT.

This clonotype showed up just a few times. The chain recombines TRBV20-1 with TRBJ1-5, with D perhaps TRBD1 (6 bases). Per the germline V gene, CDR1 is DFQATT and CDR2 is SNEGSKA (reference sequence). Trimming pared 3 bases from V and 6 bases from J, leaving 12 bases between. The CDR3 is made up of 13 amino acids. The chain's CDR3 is CSASKGGGQPQHF. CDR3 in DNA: TGCAGTGCTAGCAAGGGGGGGGGTCAGCCCCAGCATTTT.

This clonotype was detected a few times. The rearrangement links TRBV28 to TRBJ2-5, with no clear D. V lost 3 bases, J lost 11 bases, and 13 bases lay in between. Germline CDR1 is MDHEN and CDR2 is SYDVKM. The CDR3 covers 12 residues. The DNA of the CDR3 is TGTGCCAGCAGTTTCAACCCCCGGCAGCAGTACTTC. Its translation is CASSFNPRQQYF.

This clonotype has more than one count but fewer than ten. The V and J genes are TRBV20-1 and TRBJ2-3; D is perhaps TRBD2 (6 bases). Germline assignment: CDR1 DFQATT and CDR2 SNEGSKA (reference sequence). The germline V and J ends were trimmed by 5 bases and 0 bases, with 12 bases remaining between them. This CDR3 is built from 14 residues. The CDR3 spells CSAGSDYSTDTQYF. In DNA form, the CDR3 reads TGCAGTGCTGGTTCGGACTACAGCACAGATACGCAGTATTTT.

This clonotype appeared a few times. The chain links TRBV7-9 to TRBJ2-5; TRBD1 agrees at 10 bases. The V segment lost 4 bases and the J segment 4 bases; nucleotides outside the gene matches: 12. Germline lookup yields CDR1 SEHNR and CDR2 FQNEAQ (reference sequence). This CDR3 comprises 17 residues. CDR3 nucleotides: TGTGCCAGCAGCTACCTTACATATCGACAGGGGGCAGAGACCCAGTACTTC. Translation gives CASSYLTYRQGAETQYF. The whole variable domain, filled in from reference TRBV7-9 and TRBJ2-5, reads DTGVSQNPRHKITKRGQNVTFRCDPISEHNRLYWYRQTLGQGPEFLTYFQNEAQLEKSRLLSDRFSAERPKGSFSTLEIQRTEQGDSAMYLCASSYLTYRQGAETQYFGPGTRLLVL.

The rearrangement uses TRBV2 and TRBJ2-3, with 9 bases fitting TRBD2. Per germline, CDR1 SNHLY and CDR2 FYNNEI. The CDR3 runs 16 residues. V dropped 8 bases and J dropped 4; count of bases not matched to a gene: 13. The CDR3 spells CASGRPSGKEADTQYF. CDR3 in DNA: TGTGCCAGCGGCCGGCCTAGCGGGAAGGAGGCAGATACGCAGTATTTT.

For the CDR3, the DNA is TGTGCCAGCAGTGAATCGGGGACAGGGGGCGTTAATACGCAGTATTTT. Protein sequence: CASSESGTGGVNTQYF. The chain has TRBV25-1 and TRBJ2-3, with 12 bases lining up with TRBD1. The CDR3 covers 16 residues. J gave up 7 bases and V 1 base, and 6 bases lay outside the gene matches. From germline, CDR1 is MGHDK and CDR2 SYGVNS.

The CDR3 region has the DNA TGTGCCAGCAGTGTGACTAGCGGGGGGGCCCCCCGCAATGAGCAGTACTTC. Translation gives CASSVTSGGAPRNEQYF. The gene calls are TRBV12-3 or TRBV12-4 and TRBJ2-7, with 14 bases matching TRBD2. The junction had 13 bases not matched to a gene; V was cut back by 5 bases and J by 7 bases. The CDR3 has 17 residues.

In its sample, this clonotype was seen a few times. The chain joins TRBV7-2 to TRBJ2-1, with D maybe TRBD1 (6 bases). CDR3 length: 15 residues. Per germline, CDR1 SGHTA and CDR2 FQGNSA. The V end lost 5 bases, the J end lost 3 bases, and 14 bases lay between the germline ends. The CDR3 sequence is CASSLNRARYNEQFF. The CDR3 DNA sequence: TGTGCCAGCAGCCTGAACAGGGCCCGCTACAATGAGCAGTTCTTC.

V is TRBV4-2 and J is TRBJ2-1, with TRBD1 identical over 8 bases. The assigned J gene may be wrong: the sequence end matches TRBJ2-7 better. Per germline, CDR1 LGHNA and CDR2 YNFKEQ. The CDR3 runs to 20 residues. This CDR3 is CASSKKQDLVDRAFYNEQYF. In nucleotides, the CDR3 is TGTGCCAGCAGCAAAAAACAAGATCTCGTGGACAGGGCTTTCTACAATGAGCAGTACTTC.